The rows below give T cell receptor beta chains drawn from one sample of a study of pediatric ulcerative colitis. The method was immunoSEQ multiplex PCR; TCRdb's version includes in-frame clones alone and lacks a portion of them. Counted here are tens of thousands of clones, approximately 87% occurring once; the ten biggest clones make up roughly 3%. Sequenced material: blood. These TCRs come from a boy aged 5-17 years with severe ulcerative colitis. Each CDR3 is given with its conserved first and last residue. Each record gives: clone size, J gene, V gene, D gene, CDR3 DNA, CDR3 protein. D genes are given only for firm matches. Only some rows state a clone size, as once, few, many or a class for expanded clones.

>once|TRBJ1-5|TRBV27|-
TGTGCCAGCAGTTTATTTAAAGGGTCAGACGGTCGCAATCAGCCCCAGCATTTT
CASSLFKGSDGRNQPQHF
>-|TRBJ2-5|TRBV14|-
TGTGCCAGCAGCGAAGACTCCCTAGGAGAGACCCAGTACTTC
CASSEDSLGETQYF
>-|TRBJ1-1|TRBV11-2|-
TGTGCCAGCAGCCTCGCAAATGAAGCTTTCTTT
CASSLANEAFF
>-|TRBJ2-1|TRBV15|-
TGTGCCACCAGCAGAGGGGGCACCTACAATGAGCAGTTCTTC
CATSRGGTYNEQFF
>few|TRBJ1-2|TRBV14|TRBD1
TGTGCCAGCAGCCCGCTGGGACAGGGAAGAGCTAACTATGGCTACACCTTC
CASSPLGQGRANYGYTF
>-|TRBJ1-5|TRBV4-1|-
TGCGCCAGCAGCGACCACGCTTTGTCAGGGCTGGGTCAGCCCCAGCATTTT
CASSDHALSGLGQPQHF
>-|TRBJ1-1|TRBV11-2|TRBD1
TGTGCCAGCAGCCGAAGGACAGGCAACACTGAAGCTTTCTTT
CASSRRTGNTEAFF
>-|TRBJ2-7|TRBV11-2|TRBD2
TGTGCCAGTGCACCGGGACTAAACTACGAGCAGTACTTC
CASAPGLNYEQYF
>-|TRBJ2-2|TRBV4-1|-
TGCGCCAGCAAAGCGAGCGAGGCAGGGAACACCGGGGAGCTGTTTTTT
CASKASEAGNTGELFF
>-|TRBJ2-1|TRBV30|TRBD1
TGTGCCTGGAGTGGGGGGACAGGGGGCTGGAATGAGCAGTTCTTC
CAWSGGTGGWNEQFF
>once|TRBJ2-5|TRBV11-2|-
TGTGCCAGCAGCCAGCTAGTAAGCGAGACCCAGTACTTC
CASSQLVSETQYF
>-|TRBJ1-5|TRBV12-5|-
TGTGCTAGTGGTTTGGGGTTAGATCAGCCCCAGCATTTT
CASGLGLDQPQHF
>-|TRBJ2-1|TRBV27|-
TGTGCCAGCTCCCTCCTAAGAGCGGGCTCCTACAATGAGCAGTTCTTC
CASSLLRAGSYNEQFF